This TCR beta chain was found in a study of blood T cell repertoires in COVID-19. Across the whole study: Sources were T cells, B-cell-depleted T cells, or PBMCs; the material itself was cDNA or gDNA.

In the source study's methods: By means of reference gene primer amplification, nucleated cell counts were estimated. Sequenced by immunoSEQ multiplex PCR; TCRdb stores in-frame clones only, minus some. V, J and clone size are those of that table, while D and trimming were read from the DNA. The sample has around 300,000 clones; approximately 85% are singletons. CDR3 size: 16 residues. The germline V gene has CDR1 LGHDT and CDR2 YNNKEL (reference sequence). The trim removed 4 bases at V and 4 bases at J, leaving 10 bases unmatched. This clone was picked up one time. This sequence was found in a human donor in a cohort sampled during active COVID-19. This chain joins TRBV3-1 (or the pseudogene TRBV3-2) and TRBJ2-5; 9 bases align to TRBD1. Sequencing was performed on peripheral blood. DNA for the CDR3: TGTGCCAGCAGCCCCTCGGGGGAACAGGGGGCAGAGACCCAGTACTTC. Amino acid sequence: CASSPSGEQGAETQYF.